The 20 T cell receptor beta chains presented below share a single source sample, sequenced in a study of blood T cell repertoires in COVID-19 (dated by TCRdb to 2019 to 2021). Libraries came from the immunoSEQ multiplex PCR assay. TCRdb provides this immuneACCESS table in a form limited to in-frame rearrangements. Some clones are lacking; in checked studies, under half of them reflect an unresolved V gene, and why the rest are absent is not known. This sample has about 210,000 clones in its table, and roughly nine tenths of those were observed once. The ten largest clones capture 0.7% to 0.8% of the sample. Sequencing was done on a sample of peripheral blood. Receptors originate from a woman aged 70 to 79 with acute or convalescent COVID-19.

The CDR3 here is CASSQQGDSEAFF. DNA for the CDR3: TGCGCCAGCAGCCAACAGGGTGATTCTGAAGCTTTCTTT. The rearrangement uses TRBV5-1 and TRBJ1-1; TRBD1 is a possible D gene (6 bases). The CDR3 sequence is 13 residues long. With 4 bases removed from V and 6 bases from J, the gap between germline ends came to 13 bases. Germline CDR1 and CDR2: SGHRS and YFSETQ.

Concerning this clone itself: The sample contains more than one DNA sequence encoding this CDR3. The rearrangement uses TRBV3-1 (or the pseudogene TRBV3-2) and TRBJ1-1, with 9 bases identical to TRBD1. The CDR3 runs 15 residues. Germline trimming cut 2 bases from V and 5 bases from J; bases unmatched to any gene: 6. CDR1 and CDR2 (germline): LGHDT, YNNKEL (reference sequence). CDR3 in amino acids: CASSQTGGGRTEAFF. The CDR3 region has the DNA TGTGCCAGCAGCCAAACAGGGGGCGGGAGAACTGAAGCTTTCTTT.

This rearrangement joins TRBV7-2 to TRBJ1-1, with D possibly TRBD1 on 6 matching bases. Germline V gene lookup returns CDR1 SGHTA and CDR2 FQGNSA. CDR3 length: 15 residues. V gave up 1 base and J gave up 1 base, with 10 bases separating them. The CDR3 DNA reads TGTGCCAGCAGCTTAGTTACAGGGAAGAACACTGAAGCTTTCTTT. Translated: CASSLVTGKNTEAFF.

DNA of the CDR3: TGTGCCAGCTCCCTAGGTGCCTACTCTGGAAACACCATATATTTT. Its protein is CASSLGAYSGNTIYF. The rearrangement uses TRBV6-5 and TRBJ1-3; D remains ambiguous. V shed 8 bases and J shed 0 bases, with 14 bases lying between them. This CDR3 has 15 amino acids. Looked up from germline, CDR1 is MNHEY and CDR2 is SVGAGI.

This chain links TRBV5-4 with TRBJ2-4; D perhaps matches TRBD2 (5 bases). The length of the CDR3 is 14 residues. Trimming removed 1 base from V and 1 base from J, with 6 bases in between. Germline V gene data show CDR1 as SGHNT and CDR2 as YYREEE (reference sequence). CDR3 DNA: TGTGCCAGCAGCTTGTTAGCGGCCAAAAACATTCAGTACTTC. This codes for CASSLLAAKNIQYF.

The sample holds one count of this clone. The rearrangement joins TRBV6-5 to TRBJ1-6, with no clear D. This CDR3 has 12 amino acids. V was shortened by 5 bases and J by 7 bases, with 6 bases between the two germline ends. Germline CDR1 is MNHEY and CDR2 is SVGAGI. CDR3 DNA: TGTGCCAGCAGTCAGGAAAATTCACCCCTCCACTTT. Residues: CASSQENSPLHF.

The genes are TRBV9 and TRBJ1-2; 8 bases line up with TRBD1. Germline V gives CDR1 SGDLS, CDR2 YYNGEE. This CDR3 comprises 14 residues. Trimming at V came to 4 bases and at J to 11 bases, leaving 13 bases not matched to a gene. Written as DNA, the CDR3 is TGTGCCAGCAGCCCGAGACAGGGGACGGCTCGATACACCTTC. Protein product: CASSPRQGTARYTF.

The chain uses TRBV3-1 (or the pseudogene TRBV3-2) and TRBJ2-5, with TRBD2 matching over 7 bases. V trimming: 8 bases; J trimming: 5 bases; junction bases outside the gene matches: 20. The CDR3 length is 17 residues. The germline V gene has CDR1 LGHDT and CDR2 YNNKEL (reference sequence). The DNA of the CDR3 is TGTGCCAGCCTAGCCGCCTTTGGAGCGGGGTTTAGCGAGACCCAGTACTTC. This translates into CASLAAFGAGFSETQYF.

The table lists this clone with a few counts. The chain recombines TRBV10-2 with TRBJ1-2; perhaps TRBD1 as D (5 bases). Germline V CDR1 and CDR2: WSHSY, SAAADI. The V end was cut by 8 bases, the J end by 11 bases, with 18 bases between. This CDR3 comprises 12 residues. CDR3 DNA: TGCGCCAGCTCTGGCGGGACTGGGTCATACACCTTC. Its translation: CASSGGTGSYTF.

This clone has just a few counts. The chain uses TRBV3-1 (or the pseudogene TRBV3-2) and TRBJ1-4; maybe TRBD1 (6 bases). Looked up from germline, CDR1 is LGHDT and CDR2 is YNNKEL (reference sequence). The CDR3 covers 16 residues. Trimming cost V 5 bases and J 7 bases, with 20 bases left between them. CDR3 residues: CASSGRNRVLGEKLFF. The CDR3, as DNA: TGTGCCAGCAGCGGTCGAAACAGGGTCTTAGGTGAAAAACTGTTTTTT.

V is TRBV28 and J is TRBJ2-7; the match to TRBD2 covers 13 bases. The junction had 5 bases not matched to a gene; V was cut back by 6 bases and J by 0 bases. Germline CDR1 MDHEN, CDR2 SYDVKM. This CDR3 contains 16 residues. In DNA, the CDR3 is TGTGCCAGCAGGGGACTAGCGGGAACGAGCTCCTACGAGCAGTACTTC. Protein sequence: CASRGLAGTSSYEQYF.

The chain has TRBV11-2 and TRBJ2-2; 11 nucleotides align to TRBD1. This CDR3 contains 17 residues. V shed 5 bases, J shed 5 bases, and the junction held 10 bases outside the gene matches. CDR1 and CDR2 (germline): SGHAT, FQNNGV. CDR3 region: CASSPIRRDRGTGELFF. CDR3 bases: TGTGCCAGCAGCCCCATTCGCCGGGACAGGGGGACCGGGGAGCTGTTTTTT.

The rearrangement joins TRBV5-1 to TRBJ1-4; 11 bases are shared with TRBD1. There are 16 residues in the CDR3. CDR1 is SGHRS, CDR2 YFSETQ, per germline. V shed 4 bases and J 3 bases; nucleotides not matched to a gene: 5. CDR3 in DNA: TGCGCCAGCAGCGAAGGACAGGGGGCCTCTAATGAAAAACTGTTTTTT. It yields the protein CASSEGQGASNEKLFF.

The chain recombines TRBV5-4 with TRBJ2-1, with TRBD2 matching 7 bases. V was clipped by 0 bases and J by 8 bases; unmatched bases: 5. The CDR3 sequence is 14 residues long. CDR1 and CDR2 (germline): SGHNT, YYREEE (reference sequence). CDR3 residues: CASSLAGGGDEQFF. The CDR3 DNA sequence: TGTGCCAGCAGCTTGGCGGGAGGAGGGGATGAGCAGTTCTTC.

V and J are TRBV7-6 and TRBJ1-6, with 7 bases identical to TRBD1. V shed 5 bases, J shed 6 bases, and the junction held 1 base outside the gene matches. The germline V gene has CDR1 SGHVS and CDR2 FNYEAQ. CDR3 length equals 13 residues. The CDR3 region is CASSPGGNSPLHF. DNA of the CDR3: TGTGCCAGCAGCCCAGGGGGTAATTCACCCCTCCACTTT. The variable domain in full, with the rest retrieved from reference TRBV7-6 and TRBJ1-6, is GAGVSQSPRYKVTKRGQDVALRCDPISGHVSLYWYRQALGQGPEFLTYFNYEAQQDKSGLPNDRFSAERPEGSISTLTIQRTEQRDSAMYRCASSPGGNSPLHFGNGTRLTVT.

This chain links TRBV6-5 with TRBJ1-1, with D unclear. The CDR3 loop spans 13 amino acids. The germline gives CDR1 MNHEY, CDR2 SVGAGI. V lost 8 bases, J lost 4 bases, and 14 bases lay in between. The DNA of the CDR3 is TGTGCCAGCCGGATAGTGGGGAGCACTGAAGCTTTCTTT. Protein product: CASRIVGSTEAFF.

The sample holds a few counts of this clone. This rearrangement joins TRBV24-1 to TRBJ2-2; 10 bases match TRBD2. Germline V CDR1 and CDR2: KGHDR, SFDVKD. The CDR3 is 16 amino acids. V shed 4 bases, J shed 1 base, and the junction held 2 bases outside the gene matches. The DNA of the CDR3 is TGTGCCACCAGTGACCGACTAGCGGGGAACACCGGGGAGCTGTTTTTT. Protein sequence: CATSDRLAGNTGELFF.

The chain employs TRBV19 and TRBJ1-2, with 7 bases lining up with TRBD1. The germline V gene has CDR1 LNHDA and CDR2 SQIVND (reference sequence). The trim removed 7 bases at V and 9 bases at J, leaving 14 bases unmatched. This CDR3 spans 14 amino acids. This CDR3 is CASKKTDREVSYTF. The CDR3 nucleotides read TGTGCCAGTAAAAAAACCGACAGGGAAGTTAGCTACACCTTC.

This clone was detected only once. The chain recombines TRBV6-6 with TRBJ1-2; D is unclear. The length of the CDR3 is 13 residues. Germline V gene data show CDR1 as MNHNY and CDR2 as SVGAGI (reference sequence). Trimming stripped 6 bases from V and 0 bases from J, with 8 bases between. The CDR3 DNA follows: TGTGCCAGCAGAGCGGGCCCTAACTATGGCTACACCTTC. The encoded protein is CASRAGPNYGYTF.

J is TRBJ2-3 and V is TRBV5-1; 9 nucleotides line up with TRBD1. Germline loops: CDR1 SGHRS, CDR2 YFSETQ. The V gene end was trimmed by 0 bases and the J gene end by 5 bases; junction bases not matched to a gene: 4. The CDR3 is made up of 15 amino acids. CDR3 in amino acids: CASSLVGTGIDTQYF. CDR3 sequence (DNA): TGCGCCAGCAGCTTGGTCGGGACAGGGATAGATACGCAGTATTTT.